The rows below give T cell receptor beta chains drawn from one sample of a study of T cell changes during pregnancy in multiple sclerosis. Profiling relied on immunoSEQ multiplex PCR, and the TCRdb table lists in-frame clones only, not all of them. The top ten hold roughly 2.2% of the sample, which has approximately 88,000 clones, 90% to 95% seen once. Sequenced here: peripheral blood, sampled in the third trimester of pregnancy. Receptor source: a female donor with multiple sclerosis, enrolled in a pregnancy study. The CDR3 runs from the conserved cysteine through the conserved F or W. A D gene is named only where the DNA matches it firmly. Part of the rows lack a size; the others show once, few, many or a class for expanded clones.

V,J,size,D,DNA,CDR3
TRBV5-6,TRBJ1-2,-,TRBD1,TGTGCCAGCAGCTGGAGGACAGGGGAGGGTCATGGCTACACCTTC,CASSWRTGEGHGYTF
TRBV27,TRBJ2-1,once,-,TGTGCCAGCAGCTTGGGGCTCAGCAATGAGCAGTTCTTC,CASSLGLSNEQFF
TRBV28,TRBJ2-7,-,TRBD1,TGTGCCAGCAAGCTAGGGACAGCCTCCTACGAGCAGTACTTC,CASKLGTASYEQYF
TRBV6-5,TRBJ2-1,-,TRBD2,TGTGCCAGCAGTTACTTTCGGGAGGGGAGCAATGAGCAGTTCTTC,CASSYFREGSNEQFF
TRBV27,TRBJ2-7,-,TRBD2,TGTGCCAGCAGTTTCGGCGGGAGCTCCTACGAGCAGTACTTC,CASSFGGSSYEQYF
TRBV27,TRBJ2-5,-,TRBD2,TGTGCCAGCAGTCCAAGGGCGGGAGGACGAGAGACCCAGTACTTC,CASSPRAGGRETQYF
TRBV5-5,TRBJ2-7,-,TRBD1,TGTGCCAGCAGCTTGCTCATAGGGACAGCCTCCTACGAGCAGTACTTC,CASSLLIGTASYEQYF
TRBV29-1,TRBJ1-2,-,-,TGCAGCGCCCCCGGGGGGGACTTCTATGGCTACACCTTC,CSAPGGDFYGYTF
TRBV2,TRBJ1-1,-,-,TGTGCCAGCTTCAGGGCGGAAGCTTTCTTT,CASFRAEAFF
TRBV27,TRBJ2-2,-,-,TGTGCCAGCAGTTTATTTTCCAGGGCGAACACCGGGGAGCTGTTTTTT,CASSLFSRANTGELFF
TRBV19,TRBJ1-1,-,-,TGTGCCAGTAAAAGACAGCCGAACACTGAAGCTTTCTTT,CASKRQPNTEAFF
TRBV12-5,TRBJ1-1,-,-,TGTGCTAGTGGTTTGTTGGGGGGGGGAGTAGCTTTCTTT,CASGLLGGGVAFF
TRBV5-5,TRBJ1-5,-,-,TGTGCCAGCAGCCCCCGAGGGAGCAATCAGCCCCAGCATTTT,CASSPRGSNQPQHF
TRBV5-1,TRBJ1-1,-,TRBD1,TGCGCCAGCAGCAGGACAGGGGGCGGGAACACTGAAGCTTTCTTT,CASSRTGGGNTEAFF
TRBV7-9,TRBJ2-6,once,TRBD2,TGTGCCAGCAGCTCAGCTAGCGGGGGGGTCCCTGGGGCCAACGTCCTGACTTTC,CASSSASGGVPGANVLTF
TRBV5-4,TRBJ2-7,-,TRBD2,TGTGCCAGCAGCCTGCTGAGGGAGGGCCTTCTCGAGCAGTACTTC,CASSLLREGLLEQYF
TRBV23-1,TRBJ2-7,-,TRBD2,TGCGCCAGCAGTCAATCCAAGACTAGCGGGATGGGTTACGAGCAGTACTTC,CASSQSKTSGMGYEQYF
TRBV7-3,TRBJ2-2,-,-,TGTGCCAGCAGCTTGTTTTCGCTGGGGACACCCAGGACCGGGGAGCTGTTTTTT,CASSLFSLGTPRTGELFF
TRBV28,TRBJ2-7,-,TRBD2,TGTGCCAGCAGTACACTAGCGGGCCTCTACGAGCAGTACTTC,CASSTLAGLYEQYF
TRBV7-2,TRBJ2-1,-,TRBD2,TGTGCCAGCAGCTTACCGGGACTAGTCGGTGAGCAGTTCTTC,CASSLPGLVGEQFF
TRBV27,TRBJ2-1,-,-,TGTGCCAGCAACCCACAATGGGACTCCAATGAGCAGTTCTTC,CASNPQWDSNEQFF
TRBV25-1,TRBJ2-3,-,-,TGTGCCAGCAGTAACTTAATCGGTTCAGATACGCAGTATTTT,CASSNLIGSDTQYF
TRBV5-1,TRBJ2-7,-,TRBD1,TGCGCCAGCAGCCCAAAGGTCGGGACAGTAAGCTCCTACGAGCAGTACTTC,CASSPKVGTVSSYEQYF
TRBV29-1,TRBJ2-3,-,TRBD2,TGCAGCGTTGAAGATCAACCCACTAGCGGGAGGGCCGGGGACCCCACAGATACGCAGTATTTT,CSVEDQPTSGRAGDPTDTQYF
TRBV5-1,TRBJ2-1,-,TRBD2,TGCGCCAGCAGCTTGGTTAGCGGGAGGGCCTACAATGAGCAGTTCTTC,CASSLVSGRAYNEQFF
TRBV29-1,TRBJ2-7,-,-,TGCAGCGTTGTAGCCCAGGAGGGCTACGAGCAGTACTTC,CSVVAQEGYEQYF
TRBV13,TRBJ1-4,-,-,TGTGCCAGCAGCTTAGGCGGAGGTAATGAAAAACTGTTTTTT,CASSLGGGNEKLFF
TRBV11-2,TRBJ2-7,-,-,TGTGCCAGCAGCTTTGAAGGGAGAGAGCAGTACTTC,CASSFEGREQYF
TRBV10-3,TRBJ2-3,-,TRBD1,TGTGCCATCAGGGAGGACAGGGTCCATCAAAACACAGATACGCAGTATTTT,CAIREDRVHQNTDTQYF
TRBV5-1,TRBJ2-3,-,TRBD2,TGCGCCAGCAGCCCTTCGATACGGACTAGCGGGAGGTTTACAGATACGCAGTATTTT,CASSPSIRTSGRFTDTQYF
TRBV5-1,TRBJ2-1,-,TRBD2,TGCGCCAGCAGGCAAGGGGGACTAGCGGGAGTCTCCCCACACAATGAGCAGTTCTTC,CASRQGGLAGVSPHNEQFF
TRBV7-8,TRBJ2-3,-,TRBD2,TGTGCCAGCAGCCCGATAGCGGGAGGGCCTACAGATACGCAGTATTTT,CASSPIAGGPTDTQYF
TRBV2,TRBJ2-7,-,TRBD2,TGTGCCAGCAGTGAACGAGCGGGAGCCGGGGCTAGAGAGCAGTACTTC,CASSERAGAGAREQYF
TRBV30,TRBJ2-7,-,-,TGTGCCTGGAAATCGTCAGGGGTGAGGTACGAGCAGTACTTC,CAWKSSGVRYEQYF
TRBV19,TRBJ2-3,-,TRBD2,TGTGCCAGTAGTATCCCACGTTTAGCGGGAGGGAGCACAGATACGCAGTATTTT,CASSIPRLAGGSTDTQYF
TRBV5-1,TRBJ2-5,-,-,TGCGCCAGCAGCTCCACTAGGAGGAGGGAGACCCAGTACTTC,CASSSTRRRETQYF
TRBV27,TRBJ1-2,-,TRBD1,TGTGCCAGCAGCCTACGACAGGGCGGAGGCTACACCTTC,CASSLRQGGGYTF
TRBV4-2,TRBJ1-5,-,-,TGTGCCAGCAGCCAAGGACGACTTCAGCCCCAGCATTTT,CASSQGRLQPQHF
TRBV15,TRBJ2-4,-,TRBD2,TGTGCCACCAGCAGAGGTGGGGGGGGAAGCAAAAACATTCAGTACTTC,CATSRGGGGSKNIQYF
TRBV11-1,TRBJ1-1,once,-,TGTGCCAGCAGCAACAGGGTTACTGAAGCTTTCTTT,CASSNRVTEAFF
TRBV11-3,TRBJ2-3,-,TRBD2,TGTGCCAGCAGCTTAGGAGCGGGAGCCAGCACAGATACGCAGTATTTT,CASSLGAGASTDTQYF
TRBV27,TRBJ2-1,-,-,TGTGCCAGCAGTTTAGGGCGGGCCGCCTACAATGAGCAGTTCTTC,CASSLGRAAYNEQFF
TRBV7-2,TRBJ2-3,-,TRBD2,TGTGCCAGCAACCTTTCGGGACTAGACACAGATACGCAGTATTTT,CASNLSGLDTDTQYF
TRBV7-9,TRBJ2-6,-,TRBD1,TGTGCCAGCAGCAACCTCGGACAGGGAAGCTCTGGGGCCAACGTCCTGACTTTC,CASSNLGQGSSGANVLTF
TRBV6-5,TRBJ2-3,-,-,TGTGCCAGCAGTTACTCGATCAGTGCTGGAGATACGCAGTATTTT,CASSYSISAGDTQYF
TRBV9,TRBJ2-1,-,TRBD2,TGTGCCAGCAGCGTGGGGCAGGGGGGGACTAGCGGGAGAAGGTACTACAATGAGCAGTTCTTC,CASSVGQGGTSGRRYYNEQFF
TRBV27,TRBJ1-5,-,TRBD1,TGTGCCAGCAGGCCTACAGGGGGTGGGAATCAGCCCCAGCATTTT,CASRPTGGGNQPQHF
TRBV15,TRBJ2-2,-,TRBD1,TGTGCCACCAGCAGCGACAGACAGGGGGCGCTCGGGGAGCTGTTTTTT,CATSSDRQGALGELFF